This TCR beta chain was obtained from a study of CD8 T cells in ankylosing spondylitis. The TCR beta libraries were generated through quantitative 5'-RACE incorporating molecular barcodes. TCRdb recomputed calls from the 5' RACE reads with MiXCR, one row per CDR3 protein. The sample records hundreds of thousands of distinct CDR3 sequences, approximately 12% being singletons. As regards this clonotype: Its target is unknown.

This CDR3 spans 13 amino acids. Germline assignment: CDR1 LGHNA and CDR2 YSLEER. V was trimmed by 5 bases and J by 3 bases, leaving 7 bases between them. Study-level results: There was reportedly significant enrichment of clones that were disease-linked in matched ankylosing spondylitis synovial fluid. Seemingly characteristic of ankylosing spondylitis blood was a TCR beta motif consisting of under ten highly homologous variants. A CD8+ phenotype characterized the disease-linked clones, which were relatively rare in peripheral blood. Earlier reports found some motif variants in synovial fluid and blood in reactive arthritis.

The rearrangement joins TRBV4-3 to TRBJ1-4, with unresolved D. This TCR came from a male donor with ankylosing spondylitis. The sequencing sample was made of blood, either unsorted or a sorted T cell fraction (not recorded which). The chain's CDR3 is CASSNGPNEKLFF. As DNA, the CDR3 is TGCGCCAGCAGCAACGGTCCTAATGAAAAACTGTTTTTT.